This T cell receptor beta chain was sequenced during a study of T cell repertoires in cytomegalovirus infection. Overall study: It was the public TCR beta signatures that indicated both CMV infection and matching HLA type.

One entry per CDR3 protein, called by TCRdb with MiXCR from the reads. The repertoire includes 650,000 to 900,000 distinct CDR3 sequences, 30% to 35% of them detected once, and 9.5% to 15% sits in the top ten. Findings of the study overall: There were carriers of CMV plus the relevant HLA, and cumulative public TCR beta family frequency identified them.

For this clonotype: What it binds is unknown.

The J segment lost 2 bases and the V segment lost 5 bases, leaving 6 bases of the junction unmatched. The germline gives CDR1 SEHNR, CDR2 FQNEAQ (reference sequence). The CDR3 totals 16 residues. The clonotype comes from a human donor in good health (CMV status not recorded). Some clones in this sample may be carry-over from other donors' samples. The chain has TRBV7-9 and TRBJ2-1; 10 bases line up with TRBD1. The material was cultured CD8+ T cells from PBMCs, obtained from culture after CMV antigen stimulation. The CDR3, as DNA: TGTGCCAGCAGCCCGCATGGGACAGGGGCCTACAATGAGCAGTTCTTC. Its protein product is CASSPHGTGAYNEQFF.